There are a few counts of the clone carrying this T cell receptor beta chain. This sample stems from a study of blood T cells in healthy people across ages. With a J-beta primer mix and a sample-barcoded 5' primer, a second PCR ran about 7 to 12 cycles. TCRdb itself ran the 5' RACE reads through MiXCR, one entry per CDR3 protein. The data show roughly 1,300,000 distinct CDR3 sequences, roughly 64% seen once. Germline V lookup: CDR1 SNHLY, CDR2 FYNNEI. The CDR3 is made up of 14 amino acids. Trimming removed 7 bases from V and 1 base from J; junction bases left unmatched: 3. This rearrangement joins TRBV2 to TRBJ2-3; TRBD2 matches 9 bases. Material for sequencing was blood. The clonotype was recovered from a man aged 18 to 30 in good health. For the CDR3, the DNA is TGTGCCAGCAAGAGACTAGCGGGCACAGATACGCAGTATTTT. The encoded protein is CASKRLAGTDTQYF.